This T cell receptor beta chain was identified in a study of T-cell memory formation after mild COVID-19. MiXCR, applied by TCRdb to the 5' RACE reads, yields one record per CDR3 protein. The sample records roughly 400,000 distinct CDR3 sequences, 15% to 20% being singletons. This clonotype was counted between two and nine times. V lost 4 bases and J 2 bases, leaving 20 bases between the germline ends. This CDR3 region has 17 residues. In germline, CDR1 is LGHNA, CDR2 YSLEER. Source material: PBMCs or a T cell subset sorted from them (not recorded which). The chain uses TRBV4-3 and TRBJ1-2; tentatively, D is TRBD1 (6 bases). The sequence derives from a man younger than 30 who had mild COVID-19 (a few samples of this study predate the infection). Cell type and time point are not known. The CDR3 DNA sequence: TGCGCCAGCAGCCGAGCTTCCTCCGGGGGCGCGAACTATGGCTACACCTTC. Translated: CASSRASSGGANYGYTF.